A single sample is the source of the 28 T cell receptor beta chains below, sequenced in a study of beta chain features in type 1 diabetes. The authors reverse transcribed all of the isolated RNA, so sequencing captured expressed TCRB transcripts. TCRdb keeps only in-frame clones here, not all; method: immunoSEQ multiplex PCR. The table includes a few hundred thousand clones, approximately 30% detected once. Sequenced: naive CD4+ T cells from blood. The receptors here all came from a man between 18 and 35 years old in good health.

The rearrangement links TRBV30 to TRBJ2-7, with D maybe TRBD2 (5 bases). Germline CDR1 GTSNPN, CDR2 SVGIG (reference sequence). V lost 0 bases and J 6 bases, leaving 12 bases between the germline ends. The CDR3 is made up of 13 amino acids. The CDR3 is CAWSVRFGGEQYF. The CDR3 DNA is TGTGCCTGGAGTGTACGCTTTGGAGGCGAGCAGTACTTC.

The rearrangement uses TRBV7-9 and TRBJ2-7; TRBD2 matches 10 bases. The germline CDR1 and CDR2 sequences are SEHNR and FQNEAQ (reference sequence). Trimming cost V 5 bases and J 0 bases; bases outside gene matches: 7. The CDR3 totals 16 residues. CDR3 in amino acids: CASSPQPSGSSYEQYF. CDR3 nucleotides: TGTGCCAGCAGCCCCCAGCCTAGCGGGAGCTCCTACGAGCAGTACTTC.

V gene TRBV7-9 combines with J gene TRBJ2-1; a weak D match, TRBD1 (5 bases). This CDR3 is built from 13 residues. Per germline, CDR1 SEHNR and CDR2 FQNEAQ (reference sequence). V lost 8 bases, J lost 2 bases, and 10 bases lay in between. The CDR3: CASHLGPYNEQFF. In DNA form, the CDR3 reads TGTGCCAGCCACCTGGGGCCCTACAATGAGCAGTTCTTC.

The chain has TRBV30 and TRBJ2-3; D not resolved. The germline V gene has CDR1 GTSNPN and CDR2 SVGIG (reference sequence). This CDR3 has 11 amino acids. Trimming stripped 1 base from V and 7 bases from J, with 6 bases between. The CDR3 is CAWSGRHTQYF. The DNA for the CDR3 is TGTGCCTGGAGTGGCCGCCATACGCAGTATTTT.

V is TRBV18 and J is TRBJ2-3; D is unclear. The CDR3 spans 15 residues. V dropped 4 bases and J dropped 0 bases, with 11 bases sitting between them. Germline V gene sequence: CDR1 KGHSH, CDR2 LQKENI. The DNA of the CDR3 is TGTGCCAGCTCACTGAACGCGGCTAGCACAGATACGCAGTATTTT. Residues: CASSLNAASTDTQYF.

V usage is TRBV4-3 and J usage is TRBJ2-7, with 10 bases that match TRBD2. The trim removed 4 bases at V and 2 bases at J, leaving 14 bases unmatched. Per germline, CDR1 LGHNA and CDR2 YSLEER. The CDR3 contains 18 residues. CDR3 sequence (DNA): TGCGCCAGCAGCCTAGGACTAGCGGTAACCCCTCAAACCTACGAGCAGTACTTC. Translation gives CASSLGLAVTPQTYEQYF.

The rearrangement links TRBV9 to TRBJ1-2; possible D gene TRBD1, 5 bases. Trimming shortened V by 3 bases and J by 3 bases, and 12 bases separated the two germline ends. Per germline, CDR1 SGDLS and CDR2 YYNGEE. This CDR3 has 14 amino acids. The CDR3 DNA is TGTGCCAGCAGCGGGCCAGGGTGGGACTATGGCTACACCTTC. Protein sequence: CASSGPGWDYGYTF.

V and J are TRBV9 and TRBJ1-4, with D possibly TRBD1 on 6 matching bases. This CDR3 is 14 amino acids long. Trimming removed 3 bases at V and 6 bases at J, with 12 bases between. Looked up from germline, CDR1 is SGDLS and CDR2 is YYNGEE. The CDR3 sequence: CASSGGQMYEKLFF. The CDR3 coding sequence is TGTGCCAGCAGCGGAGGACAGATGTATGAAAAACTGTTTTTT.

The V gene is TRBV10-3, the J gene TRBJ2-1; 7 bases are a match to TRBD2. Germline V CDR1 and CDR2: ENHRY, SYGVKD. The length of the CDR3 is 14 residues. J was trimmed by 1 base and V by 6 bases; bases with no gene match: 3. CDR3 amino acids: CAIRRAGSYNEQFF. Written as DNA, the CDR3 is TGTGCCATCAGAAGAGCGGGATCCTACAATGAGCAGTTCTTC.

The chain has TRBV7-2 and TRBJ2-7, with a possible D match to TRBD1 (5 bases). The CDR3 is made up of 14 amino acids. Per the germline V gene, CDR1 is SGHTA and CDR2 is FQGNSA. V was pared by 2 bases and J by 0 bases, with 8 bases between. The CDR3 reads CASSLSGNSYEQYF. The CDR3, as DNA: TGTGCCAGCAGCTTATCAGGGAACTCCTACGAGCAGTACTTC.

The chain joins TRBV30 to TRBJ1-2; no reliable D call. The CDR3 contains 16 residues. V was clipped by 2 bases and J by 0 bases, with 16 bases between them. The germline V gene has CDR1 GTSNPN and CDR2 SVGIG (reference sequence). The CDR3 sequence: CAWSPDLVNTNYGYTF. The CDR3, as DNA: TGTGCCTGGAGTCCTGACCTCGTGAATACTAACTATGGCTACACCTTC.

This clone showed up just a few times. The J gene is TRBJ2-1, the V gene TRBV12-5; TRBD2 aligns across 13 bases. CDR3 length equals 15 residues. V was clipped by 7 bases and J by 8 bases; unmatched bases: 8. CDR1 and CDR2 from the germline V gene are LGHNT and FRNRAP. CDR3: CASASGLAGDYEQFF. The CDR3 DNA is TGTGCTAGTGCCAGCGGACTAGCGGGAGACTATGAGCAGTTCTTC. Based on the CDR3 plus reference TRBV12-5 and TRBJ2-1, the full variable domain is DARVTQTPRHKVTEMGQEVTMRCQPILGHNTVFWYRQTMMQGLELLAYFRNRAPLDDSGMPKDRFSAEMPDATLATLKIQPSEPRDSAVYFCASASGLAGDYEQFFGPGTRLTVL.

There are a few counts of this clone. This rearrangement joins TRBV30 to TRBJ1-2; D unclear. The V end lost 4 bases, the J end lost 4 bases, and 10 bases lay between the germline ends. The CDR3 runs to 12 residues. Germline CDR1 is GTSNPN and CDR2 is SVGIG (reference sequence). The CDR3 nucleotides are TGTGCCTGGACTCCTAAAGCCTATGGCTACACCTTC. It specifies CAWTPKAYGYTF.

This clone was seen a handful of times. The chain joins TRBV29-1 to TRBJ2-7; D not certain. Germline CDR1 SQVTM, CDR2 ANQGSEA. Trimming removed 2 bases at V and 10 bases at J, with 12 bases between. The CDR3 length is 11 residues. CDR3 DNA: TGCAGCGTTGAAACCCCGGGCGCCCAGTACTTC. It specifies CSVETPGAQYF.

The chain is built from TRBV6-5 and TRBJ2-1; D is perhaps TRBD1 (6 bases). Trimming cost V 6 bases and J 2 bases, with 14 bases left between them. CDR1 and CDR2 (germline): MNHEY, SVGAGI. The CDR3 sequence is 15 residues long. The CDR3 here is CASSPTGFTYNEQFF. The CDR3 DNA reads TGTGCCAGCAGCCCAACAGGGTTTACCTACAATGAGCAGTTCTTC.

The chain links TRBV9 to TRBJ2-1; D remains ambiguous. V was pared by 3 bases and J by 3 bases, with 4 bases between. The CDR3 has 12 amino acids. CDR1 and CDR2 from the germline V gene are SGDLS and YYNGEE. The CDR3 DNA follows: TGTGCCAGCAGCGGTTACTACAATGAGCAGTTCTTC. Translation gives CASSGYYNEQFF.

The rearrangement uses TRBV4-3 and TRBJ1-1; possibly TRBD1 for D (5 bases). The CDR3 is made up of 15 amino acids. Germline V gene lookup returns CDR1 LGHNA and CDR2 YSLEER. V lost 1 base to trimming and J lost 5 bases, with 14 bases between them. Written as DNA, the CDR3 is TGCGCCAGCAGCCAAGGGGGGAGGAGGGAAACTGAAGCTTTCTTT. It translates to CASSQGGRRETEAFF.

This clone has just a few counts. V usage is TRBV30 and J usage is TRBJ2-7, with 9 bases aligning to TRBD2. V was pared by 3 bases and J by 3 bases, with 3 bases of the junction left unmatched. CDR1 and CDR2 (germline): GTSNPN, SVGIG (reference sequence). The CDR3 has 13 residues. In DNA, the CDR3 is TGTGCCTGGAGAGTTAGCGGGAGCTACGAGCAGTACTTC. Its translation is CAWRVSGSYEQYF.

This clone appeared a few times. This chain joins TRBV15 and TRBJ2-1; D unclear. The V gene's germline CDR1 is LNHNV and CDR2 YYDKDF (reference sequence). The CDR3 has 14 amino acids. V lost 1 base and J lost 11, with 15 bases in between. The CDR3 region has the DNA TGTGCCACCAGCAGAGGTGGCATCCGAACTCAGCAGTTCTTC. This codes for CATSRGGIRTQQFF.

The gene calls are TRBV9 and TRBJ1-2; the D is unclear. CDR1 SGDLS and CDR2 YYNGEE come from the germline V gene. There are 12 residues in the CDR3. Between the trimmed V and J ends, which lost 2 bases and 3 bases, there was a span of 5 bases. The CDR3 loop is CASSVAHYGYTF. The CDR3 DNA is TGTGCCAGCAGCGTGGCCCACTATGGCTACACCTTC.

This clone was counted only a few times. The chain couples TRBV29-1 to TRBJ2-3; TRBD1 might be the D (6 bases). CDR1 is SQVTM, CDR2 ANQGSEA, per germline. Trimming pared 6 bases from V and 2 bases from J, leaving 9 bases between. The CDR3 is 12 amino acids. The chain's CDR3 is CSVRDTTDTQYF. The CDR3 DNA reads as TGCAGCGTCCGGGACACCACAGATACGCAGTATTTT.

In its sample, this clone was seen a few times. This rearrangement joins TRBV7-9 to TRBJ2-5; D is uncertain. Germline CDR1 and CDR2: SEHNR and FQNEAQ (reference sequence). V was pared by 2 bases and J by 4 bases, with 8 bases between. The CDR3 consists of 13 residues. CDR3 bases: TGTGCCAGCAGCTTAAGTAGTGGAGAGACCCAGTACTTC. It specifies CASSLSSGETQYF.

This clone was seen a handful of times. V and J are TRBV6-5 and TRBJ2-5; 8 positions match TRBD2. The CDR3 consists of 14 residues. Germline V lookup: CDR1 MNHEY, CDR2 SVGAGI. V lost 6 bases to trimming and J lost 5 bases; unmatched junction nucleotides: 8. CDR3 DNA sequence: TGTGCCAGCAGCCTCGGGACTAGAAGCGAGACCCAGTACTTC. Translating gives CASSLGTRSETQYF.

This clone showed up just a few times. The chain joins TRBV25-1 to TRBJ2-7; tentatively, D is TRBD2 (6 bases). Trimming cost V 0 bases and J 4 bases, with 16 bases left between them. There are 16 residues in the CDR3. CDR1 is MGHDK, CDR2 SYGVNS, per germline. CDR3 DNA: TGTGCCAGCAGTGAATACTTCCCGGGACGGGGGTACGAGCAGTACTTC. Translating it yields CASSEYFPGRGYEQYF.

This rearrangement joins TRBV14 to TRBJ2-5; weak D call: TRBD2 (6 bases). The CDR3 loop spans 16 amino acids. CDR1 is SGHDN and CDR2 is FVKESK in the germline V gene. V dropped 0 bases and J dropped 4 bases, with 15 bases sitting between them. The DNA of the CDR3 is TGTGCCAGCAGCCAAGAAAGGACGGGAGTGGGAGAGACCCAGTACTTC. This translates into CASSQERTGVGETQYF.

This clone has a handful of counts. V is TRBV20-1 and J is TRBJ2-7; D gene uncertain. Germline V lookup: CDR1 DFQATT, CDR2 SNEGSKA (reference sequence). The CDR3 length is 10 residues. The V gene lost 7 bases and the J gene lost 1 base, with 5 bases spanning the gap. This chain's CDR3 is CSVASYEQYF. The DNA for the CDR3 is TGCAGTGTTGCTTCCTACGAGCAGTACTTC.

This clone was found a few times. This rearrangement joins TRBV30 to TRBJ2-7; D not resolved. Looked up from germline, CDR1 is GTSNPN and CDR2 is SVGIG (reference sequence). This CDR3 region has 12 residues. V was clipped by 3 bases and J by 2 bases, with 8 bases between them. Here the CDR3 reads CAWSLTTYEQYF. Written as DNA, the CDR3 is TGTGCCTGGAGCCTCACAACCTACGAGCAGTACTTC.

The chain links TRBV29-1 to TRBJ1-2; D perhaps matches TRBD1 (6 bases). V lost 6 bases to trimming and J lost 4 bases, with 9 bases between them. Looked up from germline, CDR1 is SQVTM and CDR2 is ANQGSEA. The CDR3 has 11 residues. The CDR3, as DNA: TGCAGCGTGGACAGCACCTATGGCTACACCTTC. Protein product: CSVDSTYGYTF.